These 15 T cell receptor beta chains were all obtained from the same sample, sequenced in a study of cytomegalovirus exposure and HLA in healthy donors. The PCR used 60 Vbeta and 13 Jbeta primers. The protocol was immunoSEQ multiplex PCR, while the TCRdb copy is restricted to in-frame clones and leaves out a portion. The sample shows more than 90,000 clones, around three quarters of them seen only once. The source material was PBMCs. Receptors originate from a woman aged 25 to 39 in good health and CMV-seronegative.

The V and J genes are TRBV9 and TRBJ1-1; D unresolved. This CDR3 has 13 amino acids. Per the germline V gene, CDR1 is SGDLS and CDR2 is YYNGEE. The V end lost 4 bases, the J end lost 2 bases, and 9 bases lay between the germline ends. The CDR3 sequence is CASSPGANTEAFF. The CDR3 nucleotides are TGTGCCAGCAGCCCCGGTGCAAACACTGAAGCTTTCTTT.

The J gene is TRBJ1-1, the V gene TRBV7-9; a possible D gene is TRBD1 (5 bases). V dropped 5 bases and J dropped 5 bases, with 15 bases sitting between them. This CDR3 is built from 14 residues. Germline V CDR1 and CDR2: SEHNR, FQNEAQ (reference sequence). CDR3 in DNA: TGTGCCAGCAGCAGCCGGACCGGGGGGACTGAAGCTTTCTTT. This encodes CASSSRTGGTEAFF.

The rearrangement uses TRBV4-1 and TRBJ2-5; D call uncertain. Germline V lookup: CDR1 MGHRA, CDR2 YSYEKL. Trimming cost V 3 bases and J 3 bases, with 8 bases left between them. The CDR3 totals 13 residues. CDR3 bases: TGCGCCAGCAGCCAGAGCCGTGAAGAGACCCAGTACTTC. Translation: CASSQSREETQYF.

Only a few counts were recorded for this clone. J is TRBJ1-4 and V is TRBV7-2; D is ambiguous. Trimming removed 5 bases at V and 10 bases at J, with 23 bases between. From germline, CDR1 is SGHTA and CDR2 FQGNSA. The CDR3 contains 16 residues. The CDR3: CASSPTSNLRVGKLFF. The DNA of the CDR3 is TGTGCCAGCAGCCCCACAAGTAACCTTCGGGTTGGAAAACTGTTTTTT.

The V call is TRBV11-3, the J call TRBJ1-1, with D unresolved. Trimming stripped 1 base from V and 6 bases from J, with 12 bases between. Germline V lookup: CDR1 SGHNT, CDR2 YENEEA. CDR3 size: 14 residues. CDR3: CASSLGRGLSEAFF. DNA for the CDR3: TGTGCCAGCAGCTTAGGAAGAGGTCTGTCTGAAGCTTTCTTT.

V is TRBV19 and J is TRBJ1-1; tentative D call: TRBD1 (6 bases). Germline assignment: CDR1 LNHDA and CDR2 SQIVND (reference sequence). The CDR3 is 16 residues long. Trimming pared 1 base from V and 3 bases from J, leaving 15 bases between. The CDR3 DNA sequence: TGTGCCAGTAGTATAGTCCCCCAGGGGAAGGACACTGAAGCTTTCTTT. Its protein product is CASSIVPQGKDTEAFF.

The V gene is TRBV10-3, the J gene TRBJ1-5; no definite D call. Germline V gene data show CDR1 as ENHRY and CDR2 as SYGVKD. CDR3 length: 15 residues. V was pared by 0 bases and J by 7 bases, with 13 bases between. CDR3: CAISESAAWVQPQHF. CDR3 in DNA: TGTGCCATCAGTGAGTCGGCGGCCTGGGTCCAGCCCCAGCATTTT.

The chain links TRBV29-1 to TRBJ1-5; 8 bases agree with TRBD1. The V and J ends lost 6 bases and 5 bases, in that order; junction bases with no gene match: 6. CDR1 SQVTM and CDR2 ANQGSEA come from the germline V gene. The CDR3 consists of 13 residues. CDR3 nucleotide sequence: TGCAGCGTCAGGACAGGGCGAGATCAGCCCCAGCATTTT. This sequence encodes CSVRTGRDQPQHF.

The chain links TRBV7-9 to TRBJ1-2; a weak D match, TRBD1 (6 bases). CDR1 is SEHNR and CDR2 is FQNEAQ in the germline V gene (reference sequence). Trimming stripped 5 bases from V and 8 bases from J, with 21 bases between. The CDR3 length is 15 residues. Here the CDR3 reads CASSHRDRTPYGYTF. CDR3 DNA: TGTGCCAGCAGCCATCGCGACAGGACCCCCTACGGCTACACCTTC. The whole variable domain, remainder taken from reference TRBV7-9 and TRBJ1-2, is DTGVSQNPRHKITKRGQNVTFRCDPISEHNRLYWYRQTLGQGPEFLTYFQNEAQLEKSRLLSDRFSAERPKGSFSTLEIQRTEQGDSAMYLCASSHRDRTPYGYTFGSGTRLTVV.

The CDR3 DNA sequence: TGTGCCAGCAGCCAATCGGACAGTAGCAATCAGCCCCAGCATTTT. Its translation is CASSQSDSSNQPQHF. This rearrangement joins TRBV16 to TRBJ1-5, with D possibly TRBD1 on 6 matching bases. Germline lookup yields CDR1 KGHSY and CDR2 FQNENV. The CDR3 has 15 amino acids. Trimming cost V 0 bases and J 0 bases, with 6 bases left between them. Using reference TRBV16 and TRBJ1-5 for the parts outside the CDR3, the full variable domain is GEEVAQTPKHLVRGEGQKAKLYCAPIKGHSYVFWYQQVLKNEFKFLISFQNENVFDETGMPKERFSAKCLPNSPCSLEIQATKLEDSAVYFCASSQSDSSNQPQHFGDGTRLSIL.

V gene TRBV5-1 combines with J gene TRBJ2-1, with D possibly matching TRBD2 (5 bases). The V end was cut by 0 bases, the J end by 6 bases, with 13 bases between. The CDR3 runs 15 residues. The germline V gene encodes CDR1 SGHRS and CDR2 YFSETQ. CDR3 bases: TGCGCCAGCAGCTTGGCCGACGGACTTCCCAATGAGCAGTTCTTC. Translated, it gives CASSLADGLPNEQFF.

The CDR3 loop is CASSLGDSRRYTEAFF. The CDR3 bases are TGTGCCAGCAGCTTAGGGGACAGTAGGAGGTACACTGAAGCTTTCTTT. V is TRBV7-2 and J is TRBJ1-1, with 7 bases matching TRBD1. V lost 1 base to trimming and J lost 3 bases; unmatched junction nucleotides: 8. CDR1 is SGHTA and CDR2 is FQGNSA in the germline V gene. The CDR3 has 16 residues.

This clone was recorded only once. The chain is built from TRBV6-5 and TRBJ1-5, with a tentative D call TRBD1 (5 bases). V shed 0 bases and J shed 2 bases, with 5 bases lying between them. This CDR3 has 14 amino acids. The germline gives CDR1 MNHEY, CDR2 SVGAGI. The CDR3: CASSYSQGNQPQHF. Here the CDR3 DNA reads TGTGCCAGCAGTTACTCACAGGGCAATCAGCCCCAGCATTTT.

The chain couples TRBV29-1 to TRBJ1-1; no clear D gene. The CDR3 sequence is 11 residues long. Germline V gene lookup returns CDR1 SQVTM and CDR2 ANQGSEA. V lost 7 bases and J 0 bases, leaving 6 bases between the germline ends. The CDR3 region has the DNA TGCAGCGGTCGGGTGAACACTGAAGCTTTCTTT. This encodes CSGRVNTEAFF.

The V and J genes are TRBV9 and TRBJ1-1, with D possibly matching TRBD1 (6 bases). The CDR3 covers 14 residues. Germline V gives CDR1 SGDLS, CDR2 YYNGEE. Trimming took off 1 base at V and 2 bases at J, with 9 bases between the two ends. This CDR3 reads CASSVIGGNTEAFF. The DNA of the CDR3 is TGTGCCAGCAGCGTAATAGGGGGAAACACTGAAGCTTTCTTT.